The entry below gives a single TCR beta chain sequence along with its context. What it binds is unknown. The data belong to a study of OX40 agonist ivuxolimab in advanced cancers. The wider study: Patients were over 65% male with ages roughly 20 to 90, mean approximately 58. Partial responses occurred in Three dose-escalation patients, one with hepatocellular carcinoma and two with cutaneous melanoma.

General study results and limits: Antigen targets of the expanded peripheral T cells went undetermined. With doses of 0.1-3.0 mg/kg, partial responders showed among the lowest clonal expansion.

Only in-frame clones appear in the TCRdb table, and some are missing; sequencing was by immunoSEQ multiplex PCR. The data hold around 88,000 clones, with around 90% observed a single time. CDR1 is MNHNS and CDR2 is SASEGT in the germline V gene. Trimming shortened V by 4 bases and J by 7 bases, and 8 bases separated the two germline ends. This CDR3 comprises 12 residues. The TCR comes from an adult with an advanced solid tumor such as melanoma, head and neck, liver or kidney cancer. The material sequenced was CD4+ or CD8+ T cells sorted from blood, taken in a trial of the OX40 agonist ivuxolimab. V gene TRBV6-1 combines with J gene TRBJ2-1; D is unclear. In nucleotides, the CDR3 is TGTGCCAGCAGTGTTAGGGAAAATGAGCAGTTCTTC. Translating gives CASSVRENEQFF.